This passage covers 12 T cell receptor beta chains from one sample sequenced in a study of cytomegalovirus exposure and HLA in healthy donors. Assay: immunoSEQ multiplex PCR; the TCRdb copy retains only in-frame clones and omits some. The sample shows around 200,000 clones, 65% to 85% of them seen only once. The source material was PBMCs. The origin of the receptors is a woman between 18 and 29 years old in good health and CMV-seropositive.

The rearrangement joins TRBV2 to TRBJ2-7; no definite D call. CDR3 length: 11 residues. Germline-derived CDR1 and CDR2 are SNHLY and FYNNEI. Deletions cut 9 bases from V and 10 bases from J, with 16 bases between. The CDR3 DNA sequence: TGTGCCAGTAGCATGGCCTCACTTCAGTACTTC. Protein product: CASSMASLQYF.

The chain couples TRBV7-3 to TRBJ2-2; 13 positions match TRBD2. CDR1 and CDR2 from the germline V gene are SGHTA and FQGTGA. V gave up 5 bases and J gave up 7 bases; unmatched junction bases: 10. This CDR3 has 17 amino acids. The CDR3 loop reads CASSQHFGLAGDGELFF. The CDR3 region has the DNA TGTGCCAGCAGCCAACACTTCGGACTAGCGGGAGACGGGGAGCTGTTTTTT.

The chain carries TRBV10-3 and TRBJ2-7; the D gene is possibly TRBD2 (6 bases). CDR1 and CDR2 (germline): ENHRY, SYGVKD. CDR3 length: 13 amino acids. V was pared by 10 bases and J by 0 bases, with 13 bases between. The CDR3: CATTDGSSYEQYF. CDR3 coding DNA: TGTGCCACGACCGACGGGAGCTCCTACGAGCAGTACTTC.

This clone was seen a single time. The genes are TRBV27 and TRBJ2-2, with D possibly matching TRBD1 (6 bases). Germline assignment: CDR1 MNHEY and CDR2 SMNVEV (reference sequence). This CDR3 region has 16 residues. The ends were cut back, 4 bases at V and 4 bases at J, with 16 bases in the middle. Here the CDR3 reads CASSSARGPITGELFF. Written as DNA, the CDR3 is TGTGCCAGCAGTTCCGCCAGGGGACCTATCACCGGGGAGCTGTTTTTT.

The chain has TRBV28 and TRBJ2-3, with 10 bases matching TRBD1. The CDR3 has 15 residues. Germline V gene sequence: CDR1 MDHEN, CDR2 SYDVKM. Trimming cost V 5 bases and J 4 bases; bases outside gene matches: 6. CDR3 bases: TGTGCCAGCAGTCCGGGACAGGGGTTTCCAGATACGCAGTATTTT. This sequence encodes CASSPGQGFPDTQYF.

The genes are TRBV9 and TRBJ1-2; tentative D call: TRBD1 (5 bases). The germline V gene encodes CDR1 SGDLS and CDR2 YYNGEE. This CDR3 contains 14 residues. V lost 0 bases to trimming and J lost 6 bases, with 12 bases between them. Here the CDR3 reads CASSVVPGKHGYTF. CDR3 in DNA: TGTGCCAGCAGCGTAGTTCCAGGGAAGCATGGCTACACCTTC.

The rearrangement uses TRBV27 and TRBJ1-1; tentatively, D is TRBD1 (5 bases). The V end was cut by 3 bases, the J end by 3 bases, with 20 bases between. The CDR3 has 17 amino acids. CDR1 is MNHEY, CDR2 SMNVEV, per germline (reference sequence). CDR3 loop: CASSLPPSGLGDTEAFF. In DNA, the CDR3 is TGTGCCAGCAGTTTGCCACCTTCAGGGTTAGGGGACACTGAAGCTTTCTTT.

J is TRBJ1-2 and V is TRBV11-2; a possible D gene is TRBD1 (6 bases). Between the trimmed V and J ends, which lost 5 bases and 2 bases, there was a span of 12 bases. The CDR3 spans 14 residues. The germline gives CDR1 SGHAT, CDR2 FQNNGV. The DNA for the CDR3 is TGTGCCAGCAGCCCCTTTAGGGGGAACTATGGCTACACCTTC. Amino acids: CASSPFRGNYGYTF.

The CDR3: CASSLEIAGSYNEQFF. CDR3 nucleotides: TGTGCCAGCAGCTTAGAAATAGCGGGCTCTTACAATGAGCAGTTCTTC. The J gene is TRBJ2-1, the V gene TRBV11-2; 7 positions agree with TRBD2. CDR3 size: 16 residues. CDR1 and CDR2 (germline): SGHAT, FQNNGV. J gave up 4 bases and V 0 bases, and 6 bases lay outside the gene matches. Full variable domain (rest looked up from reference TRBV11-2 and TRBJ2-1): EAGVAQSPRYKIIEKRQSVAFWCNPISGHATLYWYQQILGQGPKLLIQFQNNGVVDDSQLPKDRFSAERLKGVDSTLKIQPAKLEDSAVYLCASSLEIAGSYNEQFFGPGTRLTVL.

The chain uses TRBV9 and TRBJ1-6, with D maybe TRBD1 (6 bases). The V end was cut by 3 bases, the J end by 10 bases, with 14 bases between. This CDR3 has 14 amino acids. Germline V lookup: CDR1 SGDLS, CDR2 YYNGEE. This chain's CDR3 is CASSGDRQRSPLHF. The CDR3 DNA reads as TGTGCCAGCAGCGGCGACAGGCAGCGATCACCCCTCCACTTT. Based on the CDR3 plus reference TRBV9 and TRBJ1-6, the full variable domain is DSGVTQTPKHLITATGQRVTLRCSPRSGDLSVYWYQQSLDQGLQFLIQYYNGEERAKGNILERFSAQQFPDLHSELNLSSLELGDSALYFCASSGDRQRSPLHFGNGTRLTVT.

The V and J genes are TRBV2 and TRBJ2-7; 8 nucleotides agree with TRBD1. With V trimmed by 4 bases and J by 0 bases, 5 bases remained unmatched. CDR1 is SNHLY and CDR2 is FYNNEI in the germline V gene. The CDR3 spans 15 residues. The CDR3, as DNA: TGTGCCAGCAGTGCCCTGGACAGGGCCTCCTACGAGCAGTACTTC. This translates into CASSALDRASYEQYF.

V and J are TRBV6-6 and TRBJ2-2; D is possibly TRBD2 (5 bases). V lost 2 bases and J 7 bases, leaving 14 bases between the germline ends. This CDR3 has 15 residues. The germline CDR1 and CDR2 sequences are MNHNY and SVGAGI (reference sequence). CDR3 in amino acids: CASSYPGKVLGELFF. DNA of the CDR3: TGTGCCAGCAGTTACCCGGGGAAAGTCCTCGGGGAGCTGTTTTTT.